A single sample gave rise to the 14 T cell receptor beta chains below, sequenced in a study of blood T cells in healthy people across ages. With a J-beta primer mix and a sample-barcoded 5' primer, a second PCR ran about 7 to 12 cycles. TCRdb ran MiXCR on the 5' RACE reads and lists one entry per CDR3 protein. The sample has more than 650,000 distinct CDR3 sequences, about a quarter seen once. The sample was also reused in another study, on T cells of mothers and their children.

The sample taken for sequencing was blood. The source of these receptors is a boy aged 10-17 years in good health.

V and J are TRBV20-1 and TRBJ1-1, with D uncertain. Germline V gene data show CDR1 as DFQATT and CDR2 as SNEGSKA (reference sequence). CDR3 size: 11 residues. The germline V and J ends were trimmed by 0 bases and 11 bases, with 10 bases remaining between them. DNA of the CDR3: TGCAGTGCTAGAGACGATAGGGTTGCTTTCTTT. Translating it yields CSARDDRVAFF.

The CDR3 DNA sequence: TGCAGTGCTAGAGCGGGGAGGAACTATGGCTACACCTTC. Encoded protein: CSARAGRNYGYTF. This chain links TRBV20-1 with TRBJ1-2; D uncertain. The CDR3 consists of 13 residues. The germline CDR1 and CDR2 sequences are DFQATT and SNEGSKA (reference sequence). V dropped 1 base and J dropped 2 bases, with 8 bases sitting between them.

This clonotype was observed many times. V is TRBV18 and J is TRBJ1-4; D may be TRBD1 (5 bases). This CDR3 spans 15 amino acids. CDR1 is KGHSH, CDR2 LQKENI, per germline. V lost 3 bases, J lost 0 bases, and 8 bases lay in between. The CDR3: CASSPQGATNEKLFF. The CDR3 coding sequence is TGTGCCAGCTCACCCCAGGGTGCAACTAATGAAAAACTGTTTTTT.

The sample holds a few counts of this clonotype. The chain recombines TRBV5-1 with TRBJ2-1; 9 bases align to TRBD2. Germline V CDR1 and CDR2: SGHRS, YFSETQ. The CDR3 totals 15 residues. V was pared by 0 bases and J by 8 bases, with 6 bases of the junction left unmatched. CDR3 region: CASSLELAGYHEQFF. For the CDR3, the DNA is TGCGCCAGCAGCTTGGAGCTAGCGGGGTATCATGAGCAGTTCTTC.

This clonotype has just a few counts. DNA for the CDR3: TGTGCCTGGGGGACAGATAGCAATCAGCCCCAGCATTTT. Protein sequence: CAWGTDSNQPQHF. The rearrangement joins TRBV30 to TRBJ1-5, with 7 bases that match TRBD1. In germline, CDR1 is GTSNPN, CDR2 SVGIG (reference sequence). The CDR3 consists of 13 residues. The V and J ends lost 5 bases and 0 bases, in that order; junction bases with no gene match: 1.

A note on this clonotype: A read error may account for a junction end that differs from germline. The chain recombines TRBV7-2 with TRBJ2-7; D perhaps matches TRBD1 (5 bases). The CDR3 has 15 residues. CDR1 is SGHTA and CDR2 is FQGNSA in the germline V gene. CDR3 nucleotides: TGTGCCAACAGCTTAGTACCCAGGGATGGCTACGAGCAGTACTTC. This translates into CANSLVPRDGYEQYF.

This clonotype was counted only a few times. The rearrangement uses TRBV20-1 and TRBJ1-2; D is undetermined. The CDR3 has 15 residues. Trimming left V 6 bases short and J 1 base short, with 18 bases between. The germline gives CDR1 DFQATT, CDR2 SNEGSKA (reference sequence). In nucleotides, the CDR3 is TGCAGTGCAGGCGCCAGTGACACGTATAACTATGGCTACACCTTC. Its protein is CSAGASDTYNYGYTF.

V is TRBV12-3 or TRBV12-4 and J is TRBJ2-7; a possible D gene is TRBD2 (5 bases). This CDR3 is built from 15 residues. The V end lost 1 base, the J end lost 1 base, and 11 bases lay between the germline ends. CDR3 protein: CASSLGELRSYEQYF. In nucleotides, the CDR3 is TGTGCCAGCAGTTTAGGGGAGTTGCGGTCCTACGAGCAGTACTTC.

This clonotype has only one observation. The chain employs TRBV20-1 and TRBJ2-7; 10 bases map to TRBD2. The ends lost 3 bases at V and 4 bases at J; junction bases unmatched: 6. Germline V gene sequence: CDR1 DFQATT, CDR2 SNEGSKA (reference sequence). The CDR3 consists of 14 residues. CDR3 in DNA: TGCAGTGCTAGTCAGCGGGAGGGCCGGTACGAGCAGTACTTC. Translation gives CSASQREGRYEQYF.

The V and J genes are TRBV6-2 or TRBV6-3 and TRBJ2-2; D assignment may be TRBD1 or TRBD2 (5 bases each). Germline assignment: CDR1 MNHEY and CDR2 SVGEGT. The CDR3 length is 15 residues. Trimming removed 2 bases at V and 3 bases at J, with 10 bases between. The CDR3 reads CASSYGGSDTGELFF. The CDR3 nucleotides are TGTGCCAGCAGTTACGGGGGTTCGGACACCGGGGAGCTGTTTTTT.

This chain uses TRBV13 with TRBJ2-7, with a weak D call TRBD1 (6 bases). TRBJ2-1 matches the DNA end more closely, so the J call is doubtful. The V gene's germline CDR1 is PRHDT and CDR2 FYEKMQ (reference sequence). The CDR3 has 15 amino acids. The CDR3 here is CASSPTGSASNEQFF. The CDR3 coding sequence is TGTGCCAGCAGCCCCACAGGGAGCGCAAGCAATGAGCAGTTCTTC.

This clonotype was counted a few times. The chain uses TRBV7-4 and TRBJ1-2; 7 bases are a match to TRBD1. Germline V gene sequence: CDR1 SGHVT, CDR2 SQSDAQ. This CDR3 spans 15 amino acids. The V and J ends lost 5 bases and 4 bases, in that order; junction bases with no gene match: 10. The CDR3 coding sequence is TGTGCCAGCAGCGTGCTACAGGGGCCCCCCTATGGCTACACCTTC. It encodes CASSVLQGPPYGYTF.

This clonotype has just a few counts. The chain employs TRBV19 and TRBJ1-1, with D unresolved. The CDR3 has 13 residues. The germline CDR1 and CDR2 sequences are LNHDA and SQIVND (reference sequence). The V end lost 5 bases, the J end lost 2 bases, and 9 bases lay between the germline ends. The CDR3 loop is CASSWQENTEAFF. The CDR3 region has the DNA TGTGCCAGTAGTTGGCAGGAAAACACTGAAGCTTTCTTT.

The rearrangement joins TRBV2 to TRBJ2-7; maybe TRBD1 (6 bases). Per the germline V gene, CDR1 is SNHLY and CDR2 is FYNNEI. This CDR3 has 16 residues. Deletions cut 4 bases from V and 4 bases from J, with 20 bases between. Here the CDR3 DNA reads TGTGCCAGCAGTGGGACGGGGCCAGGGGTGGTTTACGAGCAGTACTTC. Amino acids: CASSGTGPGVVYEQYF.